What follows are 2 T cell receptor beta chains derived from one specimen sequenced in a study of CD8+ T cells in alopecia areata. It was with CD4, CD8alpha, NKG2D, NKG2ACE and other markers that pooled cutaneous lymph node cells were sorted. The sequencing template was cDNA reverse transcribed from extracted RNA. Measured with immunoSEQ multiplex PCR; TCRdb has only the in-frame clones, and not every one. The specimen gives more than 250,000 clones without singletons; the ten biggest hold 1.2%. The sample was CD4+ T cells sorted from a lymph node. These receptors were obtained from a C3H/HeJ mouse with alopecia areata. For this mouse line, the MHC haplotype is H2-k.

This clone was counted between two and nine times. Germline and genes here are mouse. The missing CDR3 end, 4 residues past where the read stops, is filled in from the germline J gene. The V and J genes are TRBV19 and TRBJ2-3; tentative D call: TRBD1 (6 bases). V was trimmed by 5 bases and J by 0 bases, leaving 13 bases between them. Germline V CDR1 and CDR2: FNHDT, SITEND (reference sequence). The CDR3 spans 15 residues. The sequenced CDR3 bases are TGTGCCAGCAGACGGGACAATACTAGTGCAGAA. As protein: CASRRDNTSAE. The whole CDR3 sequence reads CASRRDNTSAETLYF.

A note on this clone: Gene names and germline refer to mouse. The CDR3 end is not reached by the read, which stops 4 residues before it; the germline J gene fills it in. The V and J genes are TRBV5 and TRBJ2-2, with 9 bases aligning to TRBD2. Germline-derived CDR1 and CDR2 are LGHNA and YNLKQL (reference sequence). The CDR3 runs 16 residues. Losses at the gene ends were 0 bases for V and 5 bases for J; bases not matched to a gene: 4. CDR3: CASSQDRWGGTGQLYF. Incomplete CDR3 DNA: TGTGCCAGCAGCCAAGATCGCTGGGGGGGAACCGGG.